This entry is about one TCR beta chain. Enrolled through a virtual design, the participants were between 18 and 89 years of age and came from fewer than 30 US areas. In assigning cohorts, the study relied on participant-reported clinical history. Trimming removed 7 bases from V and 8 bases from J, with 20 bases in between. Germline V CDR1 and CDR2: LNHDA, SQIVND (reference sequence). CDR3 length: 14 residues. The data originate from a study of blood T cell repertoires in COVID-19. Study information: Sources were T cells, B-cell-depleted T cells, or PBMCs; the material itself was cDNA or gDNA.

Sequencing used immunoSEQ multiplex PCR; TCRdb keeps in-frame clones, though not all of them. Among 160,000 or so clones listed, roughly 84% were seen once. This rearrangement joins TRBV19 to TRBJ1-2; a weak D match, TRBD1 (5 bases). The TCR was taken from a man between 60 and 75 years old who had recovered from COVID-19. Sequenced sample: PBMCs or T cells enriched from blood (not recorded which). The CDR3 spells CASKSVGRDGGYTF. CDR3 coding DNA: TGTGCCAGTAAATCGGTTGGCAGGGATGGAGGCTACACCTTC.